These T cell receptor beta chains were read from a single sample in a study of early T cells in non-severe SARS-CoV-2 infection. TCRdb analysed the 5' RACE reads with MiXCR anew, one entry per CDR3 protein. Among roughly 80,000 distinct CDR3 sequences listed, around 11% were seen once. This material consisted of whole blood, taken at baseline. The receptors stem from an adult who was a healthcare worker with PCR-confirmed SARS-CoV-2 infection or an uninfected control (not recorded which). Both conserved end residues are part of each CDR3. Each record gives: D gene, J gene, clone size, V gene, CDR3 protein, CDR3 DNA. The D gene is left open where the match is weak. Rows give clone size only sometimes, using once, few, many, or a class for an expanded clone.

>TRBD1|TRBJ1-5|.|TRBV2
CASSEGDRELYSNQPQHF
TGTGCCAGCAGTGAGGGTGACAGGGAATTATATAGCAATCAGCCCCAGCATTTT
>.|TRBJ2-2|few|TRBV28
CASITWGSGELFF
TGTGCCAGCATAACCTGGGGAAGCGGGGAGCTGTTTTTT
>TRBD1|TRBJ1-5|few|TRBV6-4
CASSVDRDQPQHF
TGTGCCAGCAGTGTGGACAGGGATCAGCCCCAGCATTTT
>.|TRBJ2-7|few|TRBV21-1
CASALGGSYEQYF
TGTGCCAGCGCCTTGGGGGGCTCCTACGAGCAGTACTTC
>.|TRBJ2-1|.|TRBV3-1
CASSQTVGNEQFF
TGTGCCAGCAGCCAAACTGTGGGCAATGAGCAGTTCTTC
>.|TRBJ2-3|.|TRBV29-1
CSVEELVADTQYF
TGCAGCGTTGAGGAACTAGTGGCAGATACGCAGTATTTT
>.|TRBJ1-1|many|TRBV20-1
CSARRPGLRRTEAFF
TGCAGTGCTAGGCGCCCGGGACTTCGTCGAACTGAAGCTTTCTTT
>.|TRBJ1-2|.|TRBV30
CVWNPGAYGYTF
TGTGTCTGGAATCCAGGGGCCTATGGCTACACCTTC
>.|TRBJ2-7|.|TRBV7-2
CASSSTRGSYEQYF
TGTGCCAGCAGTTCTACCAGGGGATCGTACGAGCAGTACTTC
>TRBD1|TRBJ2-7|.|TRBV6-6
CASNLPGTVYEQYF
TGTGCCAGTAACCTCCCGGGGACAGTCTACGAGCAGTACTTC
>.|TRBJ2-7|many|TRBV6-6
CASRSFYEQYF
TGTGCCAGCAGGAGTTTTTACGAGCAGTACTTC
>.|TRBJ2-3|.|TRBV7-7
CASSLAGRIDTQYF
TGTGCCAGCAGCTTAGCAGGAAGGATAGATACGCAGTATTTT
>.|TRBJ1-1|.|TRBV25-1
CASSEFPGLTEAFF
TGTGCCAGCAGTGAATTTCCCGGGCTCACTGAAGCTTTCTTT
>.|TRBJ1-1|few|TRBV20-1
CSTTVGGDNEAFF
TGCAGCACCACGGTGGGCGGGGATAATGAAGCTTTCTTT
>.|TRBJ2-2|few|TRBV29-1
CSVVGDTGELFF
TGCAGCGTTGTAGGGGACACCGGGGAGCTGTTTTTT
>.|TRBJ2-5|few|TRBV12-3/TRBV12-4
CASSVIQETQYF
TGTGCCAGCAGTGTTATACAAGAGACCCAGTACTTC
>TRBD2|TRBJ2-1|.|TRBV20-1
CSATGTSGGLSSYNEQFF
TGCAGTGCGACCGGGACTAGCGGGGGGTTAAGCTCCTACAATGAGCAGTTCTTC
>.|TRBJ2-3|many|TRBV7-2
CASSVSWTDTQYF
TGTGCCAGCAGCGTAAGTTGGACAGATACGCAGTATTTT
>.|TRBJ1-4|few|TRBV4-3
CASSQDLRGSNEKLFF
TGCGCCAGCAGCCAAGATCTAAGAGGCAGTAATGAAAAACTGTTTTTT
>TRBD1|TRBJ1-1|few|TRBV12-3/TRBV12-4
CASSQGQGRAEAFF
TGTGCCAGCAGCCAAGGACAGGGGCGGGCTGAAGCTTTCTTT
>TRBD2|TRBJ2-3|.|TRBV12-3/TRBV12-4
CVSSRGLPTDTQYF
TGTGTCAGCAGCCGGGGACTACCCACAGATACGCAGTATTTT
>.|TRBJ1-6|.|TRBV7-2
CASSSLPSGSGSPLHF
TGTGCCAGCAGCTCCTTACCCTCGGGGTCAGGCTCACCCCTCCACTTT
>.|TRBJ2-2|.|TRBV11-1
CASSLGQYPNTGELFF
TGTGCCAGCAGCTTAGGCCAGTACCCGAACACCGGGGAGCTGTTTTTT
>.|TRBJ2-1|many|TRBV25-1
CASSVRSSYNEQFF
TGTGCCAGCTCAGTCAGGAGCTCCTACAATGAGCAGTTCTTC
>.|TRBJ2-7|.|TRBV9
CASSAGALPPANEQYF
TGTGCCAGCAGCGCCGGGGCACTTCCACCGGCGAACGAGCAGTACTTC
>.|TRBJ1-1|few|TRBV28
CASTLMGDTEAFF
TGTGCCAGCACCCTCATGGGGGACACTGAAGCTTTCTTT
>.|TRBJ2-2|few|TRBV7-6
CASSSDGAITGELFF
TGTGCCAGCAGCTCCGACGGAGCGATCACCGGGGAGCTGTTTTTT
>TRBD1|TRBJ1-1|few|TRBV29-1
CSVPEGNSGGRAFF
TGCAGCGTTCCCGAAGGAAATTCAGGGGGTAGAGCTTTCTTT
>.|TRBJ2-3|few|TRBV9
CASSAGTVDTQYF
TGTGCCAGCAGCGCCGGGACTGTCGATACGCAGTATTTT
>.|TRBJ1-1|.|TRBV7-6
CASSLGEVTEAFF
TGTGCCAGCAGCTTAGGGGAGGTCACTGAAGCTTTCTTT
>TRBD2|TRBJ2-1|few|TRBV20-1
CSASGAGGASYNEQFF
TGCAGTGCTAGTGGGGCGGGGGGCGCCTCCTACAATGAGCAGTTCTTC
>TRBD1|TRBJ2-7|few|TRBV18
CASSPKQGIGHEQYF
TGTGCCAGCTCACCAAAACAGGGGATTGGGCACGAGCAGTACTTC
>.|TRBJ1-1|.|TRBV11-1
CASSFGQGKGEGGTEAFF
TGTGCCAGCAGCTTCGGCCAGGGGAAAGGGGAAGGCGGCACTGAAGCTTTCTTT
>.|TRBJ2-2|.|TRBV6-4
CASSATVNTGELFF
TGTGCCAGCAGTGCCACAGTCAACACCGGGGAGCTGTTTTTT
>.|TRBJ2-3|few|TRBV6-4
CASSGDLNTDTQYF
TGTGCCAGCAGTGGGGACTTAAACACAGATACGCAGTATTTT
>TRBD1|TRBJ1-6|.|TRBV4-3
CASSQDGTGNSPLHF
TGCGCCAGCAGCCAAGATGGGACAGGCAATTCACCCCTCCACTTT
>.|TRBJ1-2|.|TRBV30
CACVSKENYGYTF
TGTGCCTGCGTATCAAAGGAGAACTATGGCTACACCTTC
>TRBD1|TRBJ1-1|.|TRBV9
CASSVGTGITEAFF
TGTGCCAGCAGCGTTGGGACAGGGATAACTGAAGCTTTCTTT
>TRBD1|TRBJ2-4|few|TRBV28
CASAAGTVNIQYF
TGTGCCAGTGCCGCCGGGACAGTAAACATTCAGTACTTC
>.|TRBJ1-1|.|TRBV29-1
CSVTRTNTEAFF
TGCAGCGTAACCAGAACGAACACTGAAGCTTTCTTT
>.|TRBJ2-5|few|TRBV6-6
CASSYAVSKETQYF
TGTGCCAGCAGTTACGCGGTTTCAAAAGAGACCCAGTACTTC
>TRBD1|TRBJ1-4|.|TRBV28
CASTGQGFREKLFF
TGTGCCAGCACGGGACAGGGGTTTCGTGAAAAACTGTTTTTT
>.|TRBJ2-1|.|TRBV4-1
CASSLIGGPLPLSYNEQFF
TGCGCCAGCAGCCTGATCGGGGGGCCCCTGCCCCTCTCCTACAATGAGCAGTTCTTC
>.|TRBJ2-5|many|TRBV7-9
CASNTAAKETQYF
TGTGCCAGCAACACAGCGGCGAAAGAGACCCAGTACTTC
>.|TRBJ2-3|many|TRBV19
CASSWGIFYTDTQYF
TGTGCCAGTAGTTGGGGGATTTTCTACACAGATACGCAGTATTTT
>.|TRBJ1-3|few|TRBV12-5
CASGLVRGDPGNTIYF
TGTGCTAGTGGTTTGGTACGGGGGGATCCTGGAAACACCATATATTTT
>TRBD2|TRBJ2-7|.|TRBV29-1
CSVEEVPGTGGEQYF
TGCAGCGTTGAAGAAGTTCCGGGCACGGGGGGCGAGCAGTACTTC
>.|TRBJ2-1|.|TRBV12-3/TRBV12-4
CASSADGAYNEQFF
TGTGCCAGCAGTGCCGACGGGGCCTACAATGAGCAGTTCTTC
>TRBD1|TRBJ1-2|few|TRBV7-2
CASSLPTGQIGYGYTF
TGTGCCAGCAGCTTACCGACAGGGCAGATCGGTTATGGCTACACCTTC
>.|TRBJ1-2|few|TRBV3-1
CASSPDQYGYTF
TGTGCCAGCAGTCCCGATCAATATGGCTACACCTTC
>TRBD2|TRBJ2-3|many|TRBV29-1
CSVGRGGGTDTQYF
TGCAGCGTTGGGAGGGGAGGGGGCACAGATACGCAGTATTTT
>TRBD1|TRBJ1-1|few|TRBV19
CASSARTGGQTEAFF
TGTGCCAGTAGTGCCCGGACAGGGGGCCAAACTGAAGCTTTCTTT
>TRBD2|TRBJ2-1|few|TRBV20-1
CSALAGFAYNEQFF
TGCAGTGCTCTAGCGGGGTTTGCCTACAATGAGCAGTTCTTC
>.|TRBJ1-1|many|TRBV6-2/TRBV6-3
CASSYSRERASGEAFF
TGTGCCAGCAGTTACTCTAGGGAACGAGCCTCAGGTGAAGCTTTCTTT